This TCR beta chain was obtained from a study of control samples from healthy donors and cancer patients (TCRdb year 2020). The CDR3 covers 13 residues, taking in both the cysteine and the phenylalanine. Only CDR3 DNA is held: 39 bases, read in frame from base 1. The junction carries 14 bases between V and J, which are trimmed by 7 bases and 5 bases respectively. The germline V gene encodes CDR1 LNHDA and CDR2 SQIVND (reference sequence). Library preparation was by the immunoSEQ multiplex PCR assay. Held by TCRdb, this immuneACCESS table contains in-frame sequences only and omits some clones. Under half of the omission traces to an unresolved V gene where checked; the cause of the rest is unknown. Within this sample are under 450,000 clones, with over 75% of them counted one time only. More than 6% of the sample comes from the top ten. This clone was seen just once. Its antigen remains unidentified. Base qualities were left out, and no much larger clone turns up one base away.

Sequencing used PBMCs. This TCR was recovered from a man aged 40-49 years with head and neck cancer. The chain was built from TRBV19 and TRBJ1-2; perhaps TRBD1 is the D gene, with 6 bases matching. The CDR3 loop reads CASTISQGYGYTF. The sequenced DNA: TGTGCCAGTACCATCTCACAGGGTTATGGCTACACCTTC.